This note documents a single T cell receptor (beta chain) sequence. These data belong to a study of blood T cell repertoires in COVID-19. The overall study: Sites across the United States, Italy and Spain contributed samples from acute and convalescent COVID-19. Sample material is recorded as cDNA or gDNA derived from T cells, B-cell-depleted T cells, or PBMCs.

In the authors' methods: How many nucleated cells were present was estimated from reference gene primer amplification. The repertoire was sequenced with immunoSEQ multiplex PCR; TCRdb's copy has only in-frame clones and lacks some. V and J calls and clone size are copied from that table; D and trimming were computed from the DNA. Of 210,000 or so clones in the sample, approximately 78% were seen once. The clonotype was recovered from a woman in her thirties or forties with acute or convalescent COVID-19. Sequencing input: peripheral blood.

The CDR3 DNA follows: TGTGCCAGTAGTATAAGCGGTATCGCCTACGAGCAGTACTTC. This gives the protein CASSISGIAYEQYF. The chain couples TRBV19 to TRBJ2-7, with D possibly TRBD2 on 5 matching bases. The CDR3 is made up of 14 amino acids. Germline V gene sequence: CDR1 LNHDA, CDR2 SQIVND (reference sequence). Trimming removed 2 bases at V and 2 bases at J, with 10 bases between. Full variable domain (outside the CDR3, taken from reference TRBV19 and TRBJ2-7): DGGITQSPKYLFRKEGQNVTLSCEQNLNHDAMYWYRQDPGQGLRLIYYSQIVNDFQKGDIAEGYSVSREKKESFPLTVTSAQKNPTAFYLCASSISGIAYEQYFGPGTRLTVT.